Reported below is one T cell receptor beta chain. Its antigen remains unknown. This entry comes from a study of cytomegalovirus exposure and HLA in healthy donors. Looking at the study overall: The same platform as the 500 to 700 first-cohort repertoires was used for the 90 to 150 validation repertoires, a later analysis reported. General study findings and limits: The authors listed approximately 160 TCR beta chains as cytomegalovirus-associated.

Profiling relied on immunoSEQ multiplex PCR, and the TCRdb table lists in-frame clones only, not all of them. The table records some 160,000 clones, roughly nine tenths of them present only once. Germline V gene lookup returns CDR1 SGHDT and CDR2 YYEEEE. The CDR3 is 13 amino acids. V shed 4 bases and J shed 1 base, with 8 bases lying between them. This sequence originates from a man between 18 and 35 years old in good health and CMV-seronegative. The sample comprised PBMCs. J is TRBJ2-5 and V is TRBV5-6, with TRBD2 as a possible D gene (5 bases). CDR3 in amino acids: CASSPSIQETQYF. CDR3 sequence (DNA): TGTGCCAGCAGCCCTAGCATCCAAGAGACCCAGTACTTC.